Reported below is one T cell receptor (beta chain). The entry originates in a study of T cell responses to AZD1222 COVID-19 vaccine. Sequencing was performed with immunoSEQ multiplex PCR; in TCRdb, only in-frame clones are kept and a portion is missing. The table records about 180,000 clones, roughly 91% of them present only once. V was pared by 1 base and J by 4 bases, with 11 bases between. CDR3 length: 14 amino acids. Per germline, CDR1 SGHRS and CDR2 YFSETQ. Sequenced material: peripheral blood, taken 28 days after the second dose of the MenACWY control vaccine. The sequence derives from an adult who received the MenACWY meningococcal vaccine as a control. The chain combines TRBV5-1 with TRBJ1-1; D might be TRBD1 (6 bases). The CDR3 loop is CASSLPGAGTEAFF. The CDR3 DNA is TGCGCCAGCAGCTTGCCAGGGGCCGGCACTGAAGCTTTCTTT.